The next 18 T cell receptor beta chains were all read from a single sample in a study of radiotherapy plus CTLA-4 blockade in lung cancer. This table comes from immunoSEQ multiplex PCR, and its TCRdb copy is limited to in-frame clones, with some not included. The sample lists 45,000 to 75,000 clones, 77% occurring once. This sample comprised peripheral blood, obtained from a patient treated with radiotherapy plus ipilimumab. The receptor set was obtained from a human donor with non-small cell lung cancer who had a partial response to radiotherapy plus ipilimumab.

This clone was counted once. Written as DNA, the CDR3 is TGTGCCAGCAGCTTGAGCCCGGCCGGGGCCCAGTACTTC. Translation: CASSLSPAGAQYF. This chain uses TRBV7-7 with TRBJ2-5, with D possibly being TRBD2 (5 bases). With 3 bases removed from V and 9 bases from J, the gap between germline ends came to 14 bases. The CDR3 runs to 13 residues. Per germline, CDR1 SSHAT and CDR2 FNYEAQ (reference sequence).

J is TRBJ2-7 and V is TRBV5-1; D may be TRBD1 (6 bases). The germline V gene has CDR1 SGHRS and CDR2 YFSETQ. The V and J ends lost 0 bases and 7 bases respectively, with 11 bases between them. The CDR3 has 13 amino acids. CDR3 sequence (DNA): TGCGCCAGCAGCTTGGAGGGGGAACGGGAGCAGTACTTC. Amino acid sequence: CASSLEGEREQYF.

This chain connects TRBV30 to TRBJ2-3, with 9 bases matching TRBD1. Germline V CDR1 and CDR2: GTSNPN, SVGIG (reference sequence). The V segment lost 2 bases and the J segment 2 bases; nucleotides outside the gene matches: 5. The CDR3 sequence is 15 residues long. This CDR3 is CAWSTGQGNTDTQYF. The DNA for the CDR3 is TGTGCCTGGAGTACAGGACAGGGGAACACAGATACGCAGTATTTT.

This chain connects TRBV5-6 to TRBJ1-1; no definite D call. In germline, CDR1 is SGHDT, CDR2 YYEEEE. V gave up 0 bases and J gave up 1 base, with 4 bases separating them. This CDR3 is built from 13 residues. The CDR3 protein is CASSLGGNTEAFF. CDR3 nucleotides: TGTGCCAGCAGCTTGGGCGGGAACACTGAAGCTTTCTTT.

This clone was counted a few times. V and J are TRBV5-4 and TRBJ2-5; 11 nucleotides align to TRBD1. J gave up 4 bases and V 6 bases, and 14 bases lay outside the gene matches. Germline V gene data show CDR1 as SGHNT and CDR2 as YYREEE (reference sequence). The CDR3 loop spans 17 amino acids. The DNA for the CDR3 is TGTGCCAGCATTCCGGGACAGGGGGAAAATACGGCAGAGACCCAGTACTTC. It translates to CASIPGQGENTAETQYF. Looking up the rest from reference TRBV5-4 and TRBJ2-5 gives the full variable domain: ETGVTQSPTHLIKTRGQQVTLRCSSQSGHNTVSWYQQALGQGPQFIFQYYREEENGRGNFPPRFSGLQFPNYSSELNVNALELDDSALYLCASIPGQGENTAETQYFGPGTRLLVL.

The chain is built from TRBV29-1 and TRBJ2-5; TRBD1 agrees at 8 bases. This CDR3 has 14 amino acids. The trim removed 7 bases at V and 1 base at J, leaving 8 bases unmatched. CDR1 is SQVTM, CDR2 ANQGSEA, per germline. The CDR3 region is CSGLPTGGQETQYF. In DNA, the CDR3 is TGCAGCGGCCTTCCTACAGGGGGCCAAGAGACCCAGTACTTC.

V is TRBV7-3 and J is TRBJ2-1, with a possible D match to TRBD2 (5 bases). Germline CDR1 SGHTA, CDR2 FQGTGA. This CDR3 spans 12 amino acids. Between the trimmed V and J ends, which lost 4 bases and 12 bases, there was a span of 13 bases. This CDR3 reads CASSSGPSRQFF. The CDR3 DNA is TGTGCCAGCAGCTCCGGCCCTAGCCGGCAGTTCTTC.

The chain has TRBV9 and TRBJ2-7; a possible D gene is TRBD1 (6 bases). V was shortened by 0 bases and J by 4 bases, with 11 bases between the two germline ends. This CDR3 region has 14 residues. Per the germline V gene, CDR1 is SGDLS and CDR2 is YYNGEE. The CDR3 coding sequence is TGTGCCAGCAGCGTAGGCTCCAGGGGATACGAGCAGTACTTC. Translated: CASSVGSRGYEQYF.

In its sample, this clone was seen once. J is TRBJ2-2 and V is TRBV21-1; the table's D call TRBD2 went unverified against the DNA. TRBV21-1 is a listed pseudogene. This CDR3 comprises 15 residues. In DNA, the CDR3 is TGTGCCAGCAGCCATCAAGCGGGGAGCACCGGGGAGCTGTTTTTT. It codes for CASSHQAGSTGELFF.

The chain is built from TRBV9 and TRBJ2-4, with D possibly TRBD2 on 5 matching bases. This CDR3 is 15 amino acids long. Germline-derived CDR1 and CDR2 are SGDLS and YYNGEE. The V gene lost 4 bases and the J gene lost 7 bases, with 18 bases spanning the gap. The CDR3 region is CASSPTSGSGNIQYF. The DNA for the CDR3 is TGTGCCAGCAGCCCGACATCGGGGTCGGGGAACATTCAGTACTTC.

The chain carries TRBV5-6 and TRBJ2-1; D is uncertain. Germline CDR1 is SGHDT and CDR2 is YYEEEE. V was cut by 4 bases and J by 0 bases, with 11 bases left in between. This CDR3 comprises 15 residues. CDR3 residues: CASSPSLNSYNEQFF. CDR3 nucleotide sequence: TGTGCCAGCAGCCCGAGCCTTAACTCCTACAATGAGCAGTTCTTC. Looking up the rest from reference TRBV5-6 and TRBJ2-1 gives the full variable domain: DAGVTQSPTHLIKTRGQQVTLRCSPKSGHDTVSWYQQALGQGPQFIFQYYEEEERQRGNFPDRFSGHQFPNYSSELNVNALLLGDSALYLCASSPSLNSYNEQFFGPGTRLTVL.

The V and J genes are TRBV6-1 and TRBJ2-7; D is undetermined. The CDR3 is 13 residues long. The V gene's germline CDR1 is MNHNS and CDR2 SASEGT. Trimming cost V 2 bases and J 9 bases, with 14 bases left between them. CDR3 sequence (DNA): TGTGCCAGCAGTGAAAGCAACGGTATTGTGCAGTACTTC. Protein product: CASSESNGIVQYF.

This clone came up once. The chain employs TRBV27 and TRBJ1-2, with D possibly matching TRBD1 (6 bases). This CDR3 region has 13 residues. Germline CDR1 and CDR2: MNHEY and SMNVEV (reference sequence). The ends were cut back, 4 bases at V and 8 bases at J, with 14 bases in the middle. CDR3 loop: CASSSYRAWGYTF. In DNA form, the CDR3 reads TGTGCCAGCAGTTCCTACAGGGCTTGGGGCTACACCTTC.

The CDR3 DNA reads as TGCGCCAGCAGCCAAGTATGGGGGGGAGGGGAGCTGTTTTTT. Its protein is CASSQVWGGGELFF. J is TRBJ2-2 and V is TRBV4-3; 7 bases line up with TRBD2. Germline CDR1 is LGHNA and CDR2 is YSLEER. Germline trimming cut 1 base from V and 8 bases from J; bases unmatched to any gene: 4. The length of the CDR3 is 14 residues.

This chain links TRBV29-1 with TRBJ1-2; D gene unclear. Germline lookup yields CDR1 SQVTM and CDR2 ANQGSEA. This CDR3 contains 11 residues. V dropped 5 bases and J dropped 1 base, with 5 bases sitting between them. As DNA, the CDR3 is TGCAGCGTTCCACTTAACTATGGCTACACCTTC. Its translation: CSVPLNYGYTF.

This chain uses TRBV19 with TRBJ2-5; TRBD1 matches 10 bases. Per the germline V gene, CDR1 is LNHDA and CDR2 is SQIVND (reference sequence). The CDR3 runs to 17 residues. The V segment lost 5 bases and the J segment 4 bases; nucleotides outside the gene matches: 13. CDR3 amino acids: CASSPRDRGRIPETQYF. The CDR3, as DNA: TGTGCCAGTAGTCCCCGTGACAGGGGGCGCATCCCAGAGACCCAGTACTTC.

The chain employs TRBV28 and TRBJ2-1; 8 positions match TRBD1. Unmatched junction bases numbered 7, after V lost 6 bases and J lost 0 bases. This CDR3 is 16 amino acids long. Germline lookup yields CDR1 MDHEN and CDR2 SYDVKM. The CDR3 DNA reads as TGTGCCAGCAGCCCCTTGACAGGGGACTCCTACAATGAGCAGTTCTTC. This gives the protein CASSPLTGDSYNEQFF.

The chain is built from TRBV7-8 and TRBJ1-5, with D possibly matching TRBD1 (5 bases). This CDR3 has 13 residues. V was cut by 6 bases and J by 2 bases, with 8 bases left in between. Germline CDR1 reads SGHVS; CDR2 reads FQNEAQ. The CDR3 is CASRGLGNQPQHF. The CDR3 coding sequence is TGTGCCAGCAGGGGGCTCGGCAATCAGCCCCAGCATTTT.